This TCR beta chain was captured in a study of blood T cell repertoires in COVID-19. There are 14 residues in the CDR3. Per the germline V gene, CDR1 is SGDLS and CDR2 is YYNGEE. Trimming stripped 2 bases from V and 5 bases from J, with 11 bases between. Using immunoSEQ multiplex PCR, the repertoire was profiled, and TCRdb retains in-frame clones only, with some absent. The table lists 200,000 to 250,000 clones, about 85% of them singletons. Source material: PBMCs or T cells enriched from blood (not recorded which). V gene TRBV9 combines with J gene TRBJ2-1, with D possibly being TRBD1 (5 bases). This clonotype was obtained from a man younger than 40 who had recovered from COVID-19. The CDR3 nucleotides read TGTGCCAGCAGCGTTTTGACAGCAAACAATGAGCAGTTCTTC. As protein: CASSVLTANNEQFF.